A selection of T cell receptor beta chains follows, all from one sample in a study of vaccination and CD4 T cells after COVID-19. TCRdb processed the PCR reads anew with MiXCR; each CDR3 protein has one entry. The sample consists of approximately 10,000 distinct CDR3 sequences, 51% of them appearing once. Antigens of these TCRs are unknown. Sequenced input: CD4+ T cells from blood, cultured in vitro. These receptors were collected from a human donor who had recovered from COVID-19. Both conserved end residues are part of each CDR3.

16,TRBJ2-7,TRBV30,CAWSHTRDTFSYEQYF
13,TRBJ2-7,TRBV7-2,CASRPPAAYEQYF
20,TRBJ1-6,TRBV24-1,CATSLGQGAPGGSYNSPLHF
12,TRBJ1-3,TRBV10-3,CAIQGEGNTIYF
11,TRBJ2-5,TRBV28,CASRSRTVEYF
14,TRBJ1-1,TRBV20-1,CSARGRQLNTEAFF
15,TRBJ1-2,TRBV6-1,CASSEAVRGLRGYTF
15,TRBJ1-2,TRBV6-2/TRBV6-3,CASSPTQGALEGYTF
13,TRBJ1-2,TRBV20-1,CSALKEGNWGYTF
18,TRBJ1-3,TRBV7-2,CASSPRKITGLSGNTIYF
14,TRBJ1-1,TRBV12-3/TRBV12-4,CASTRGGPGTEAFF
14,TRBJ1-2,TRBV5-4,CASSLARENYGYTF
15,TRBJ2-5,TRBV11-2,CASSLVLGEQETQYF
17,TRBJ2-1,TRBV6-2/TRBV6-3,CASSYSGTSGVYNEQFF
12,TRBJ2-5,TRBV5-1,CATSYSGETQYF
16,TRBJ2-7,TRBV30,CAWTTLWGASSYEQYF
14,TRBJ2-1,TRBV20-1,CSASTGTRGNEQFF
16,TRBJ1-5,TRBV6-2/TRBV6-3,CASSAALTKQDQPQHF
12,TRBJ2-5,TRBV7-9,CASSYNEETQYF
18,TRBJ1-6,TRBV6-5,CASSYAAGGQGMNSPLHF
13,TRBJ1-5,TRBV11-2,CASSRDFNQPQHF
14,TRBJ2-3,TRBV12-3/TRBV12-4,CASSLGGAVDTQYF
16,TRBJ2-3,TRBV5-1,CASSSTWGADTDTQYF
15,TRBJ2-3,TRBV12-3/TRBV12-4,CASSLGGGHTDTQYF